These 6 T cell receptor beta chains were all obtained from the same sample, sequenced in a study of CD8+ T cells in alopecia areata. Sequencing relied on a cDNA template that was reverse transcribed from extracted RNA. TCRdb keeps only in-frame clones here, not all; method: immunoSEQ multiplex PCR. Altogether over 150,000 clones are present, 60% being singletons, with the ten largest covering 14%. Stated treatment: oral pan-JAK inhibitor, 5-10 mg twice daily. The input for sequencing was CD4+ T cells sorted from blood, taken at week 24, from a patient treated with tofacitinib. The receptors were sampled from a human donor with alopecia areata.

CDR3 nucleotide sequence: TGTGCCAGCTCACCACGGATGGATTCCCAAGAGACCCAGTACTTC. This translates into CASSPRMDSQETQYF. The chain uses TRBV18 and TRBJ2-5; D is undetermined. This CDR3 has 15 residues. V lost 1 base and J lost 1, with 10 bases in between. The germline gives CDR1 KGHSH, CDR2 LQKENI.

J is TRBJ2-7 and V is TRBV28; no clear D gene. The CDR3 has 15 amino acids. V gave up 3 bases and J gave up 1 base, with 13 bases separating them. From germline, CDR1 is MDHEN and CDR2 SYDVKM. CDR3 region: CASSLGGRSSYEQYF. The CDR3 DNA is TGTGCCAGCAGTTTGGGTGGAAGGTCGTCCTACGAGCAGTACTTC. The entire variable domain, with the rest obtained from reference TRBV28 and TRBJ2-7, is as follows: DVKVTQSSRYLVKRTGEKVFLECVQDMDHENMFWYRQDPGLGLRLIYFSYDVKMKEKGDIPEGYSVSREKKERFSLILESASTNQTSMYLCASSLGGRSSYEQYFGPGTRLTVT.

The chain has TRBV30 and TRBJ1-1; D gene ambiguous. Trimming removed 5 bases from V and 5 bases from J, with 18 bases in between. This CDR3 spans 14 amino acids. Germline V gene sequence: CDR1 GTSNPN, CDR2 SVGIG (reference sequence). The CDR3 here is CAWSLLRVTTEAFF. The CDR3 DNA reads as TGTGCCTGGTCACTTCTAAGGGTAACAACTGAAGCTTTCTTT.

The CDR3 coding sequence is TGTGCCAGCAGCGCAACAGGGTTTCCCCACGAGCAGTACTTC. Encoded protein: CASSATGFPHEQYF. The chain recombines TRBV7-9 with TRBJ2-7; the D gene is possibly TRBD1 (6 bases). This CDR3 is 14 amino acids long. Germline V gene sequence: CDR1 SEHNR, CDR2 FQNEAQ (reference sequence). V was clipped by 5 bases and J by 5 bases, with 16 bases between them.

The chain uses TRBV4-1 and TRBJ1-2; D is unclear. The CDR3 is made up of 14 amino acids. CDR1 MGHRA and CDR2 YSYEKL come from the germline V gene. Trimming pared 1 base from V and 4 bases from J, leaving 10 bases between. The CDR3 region is CASSQGVPSYGYTF. CDR3 nucleotides: TGCGCCAGCAGCCAAGGTGTCCCGTCCTATGGCTACACCTTC.

The V and J genes are TRBV29-1 and TRBJ1-1; 7 bases align to TRBD1. Germline V gene sequence: CDR1 SQVTM, CDR2 ANQGSEA. There are 12 residues in the CDR3. The V and J ends lost 7 bases and 8 bases, in that order; junction bases with no gene match: 10. Here the CDR3 reads CSAAPGQREAFF. In DNA, the CDR3 is TGCAGCGCCGCACCGGGACAGAGGGAAGCTTTCTTT.